The table lists the clone carrying this T cell receptor beta chain with a few counts. Its antigen is unidentified. This sample stems from a study of spatial heterogeneity in lung cancer. Findings of the study overall: Estimates put coverage of tumor T cells 6.5% to 7% for alpha and around 12% for beta chains. Expanded alpha and beta TCR counts within tumors tracked tumor mutation counts. Ubiquitous and regional nonsynonymous mutation counts were tracked by ubiquitous and regional expanded TCR counts, respectively.

MiXCR was run by TCRdb on the 5' RACE reads, yielding one entry per CDR3 protein. This sample has 3,600 or so distinct CDR3 sequences, with over 8.5% found just once. V shed 1 base and J 0 bases; nucleotides not matched to a gene: 9. CDR1 is LGHNA, CDR2 YSLEER, per germline. This CDR3 contains 20 residues. As for time point: sample taken at primary tumor resection. This TCR was recovered from a male donor with early-stage non-small cell lung cancer. This sample comprised lung tumor tissue, obtained at surgery. The gene calls are TRBV4-3 and TRBJ2-6; TRBD2 agrees at 10 bases. CDR3 coding DNA: TGCGCCAGCAGCCAAGTGGTAGCTAGCGGGGGCCTCTCTGGGGCCAACGTCCTGACTTTC. It encodes CASSQVVASGGLSGANVLTF.